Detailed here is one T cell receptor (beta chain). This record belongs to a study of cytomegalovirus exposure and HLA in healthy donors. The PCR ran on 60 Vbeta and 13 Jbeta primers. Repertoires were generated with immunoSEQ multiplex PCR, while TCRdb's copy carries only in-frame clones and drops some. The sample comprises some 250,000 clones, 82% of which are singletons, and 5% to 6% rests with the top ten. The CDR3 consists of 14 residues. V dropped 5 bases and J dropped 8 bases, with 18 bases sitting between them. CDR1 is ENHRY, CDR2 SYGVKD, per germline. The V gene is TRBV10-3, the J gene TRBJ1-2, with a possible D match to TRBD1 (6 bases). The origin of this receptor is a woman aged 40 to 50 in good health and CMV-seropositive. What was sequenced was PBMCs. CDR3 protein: CAISNNRGAEGYTF. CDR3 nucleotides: TGTGCCATCAGTAATAATCGGGGGGCGGAAGGCTACACCTTC.